This T cell receptor (beta chain) was observed in a study of blood T cell repertoires in COVID-19. Study context: COVID-19 samples, acute and convalescent, were from the United States, Italy and Spain. T cells, B-cell-depleted T cells, or PBMCs provided the cDNA or gDNA that served as material.

V was clipped by 4 bases and J by 5 bases; unmatched bases: 3. Germline V gene sequence: CDR1 SGDLS, CDR2 YYNGEE. The CDR3 covers 13 residues. Methods used by the authors: Estimation of nucleated cell counts was performed using reference gene primer amplification. Profiling relied on immunoSEQ multiplex PCR, and the TCRdb table lists in-frame clones only, not all of them. V and J calls and clone size come straight from that table; D and trimming were deduced from the DNA. In the table there are roughly 200,000 clones, less than 80% of which are singletons. Notes on this clone: Other DNA variants within this sample encode the same CDR3.

The clonotype was recovered from a man aged 50 to 60 who had recovered from COVID-19. Sequenced sample: peripheral blood. The chain employs TRBV9 and TRBJ1-2, with 9 bases matching TRBD1. Here the CDR3 DNA reads TGTGCCAGCAGCCCAGGGACAGGGTATGGCTACACCTTC. It specifies CASSPGTGYGYTF.